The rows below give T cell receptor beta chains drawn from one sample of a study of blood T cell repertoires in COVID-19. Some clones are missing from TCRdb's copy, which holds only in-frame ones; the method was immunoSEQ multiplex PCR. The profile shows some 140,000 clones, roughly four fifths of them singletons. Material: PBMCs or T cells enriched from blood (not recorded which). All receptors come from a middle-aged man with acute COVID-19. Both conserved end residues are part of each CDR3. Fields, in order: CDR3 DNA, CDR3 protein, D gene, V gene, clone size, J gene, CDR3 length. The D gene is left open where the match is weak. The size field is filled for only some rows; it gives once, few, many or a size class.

TGCAGTGCCAGTAACTCTGGTGAAAAACTGTTTTTT | CSASNSGEKLFF | NA | TRBV20-1 | NA | TRBJ1-4 | 12
TGTGCCAGCAGCCAAGATGAGGGTCTTAACACTGAAGCTTTCTTT | CASSQDEGLNTEAFF | NA | TRBV3-1/TRBV3-2 | NA | TRBJ1-1 | 15
TGTGCCAGCAGGGGCGAAGGAGAGACCCAGTACTTC | CASRGEGETQYF | NA | TRBV2 | few | TRBJ2-5 | 12
TGTGCCAGCAGCCCCCAGACAGGGCGCGGAGATACGCAGTATTTT | CASSPQTGRGDTQYF | TRBD1 | TRBV7-3 | once | TRBJ2-3 | 15
TGCGCCAGCAGTCAGTCCACCGGGACAGAGAACTATGGCTACACCTTC | CASSQSTGTENYGYTF | TRBD1 | TRBV23-1 | NA | TRBJ1-2 | 16
TGTGCCAGCAGTGGGGGCGGGACTCCTGGAGATACGCAGTATTTT | CASSGGGTPGDTQYF | NA | TRBV2 | few | TRBJ2-3 | 15
TGTGCCAGCAGTGGCCCGCGGCTAGCGGGAATAAATGAGCAGTTCTTC | CASSGPRLAGINEQFF | TRBD2 | TRBV6-1 | NA | TRBJ2-1 | 16
TGTGCCAGCAGCTTAGGGACTAGCGGGGGCACAGATACGCAGTATTTT | CASSLGTSGGTDTQYF | TRBD2 | TRBV11-1 | NA | TRBJ2-3 | 16
TGTGCCAGCAGCCAAGATCTGAACACCGGGGAGCTGTTTTTT | CASSQDLNTGELFF | NA | TRBV3-1/TRBV3-2 | NA | TRBJ2-2 | 14
TGTGCCAGCAGTTACTCGGCGGGAACCGACACTGAAGCTTTCTTT | CASSYSAGTDTEAFF | NA | TRBV6-5 | NA | TRBJ1-1 | 15
TGTGCCATCAGTGAGTCTCGAGGGACAGGGGCAGAGACCCAGTACTTC | CAISESRGTGAETQYF | TRBD1 | TRBV10-3 | NA | TRBJ2-5 | 16
TGTGCCAGCAGCTTATCGACAGGAGTCTCTGGAAACACCATATATTTT | CASSLSTGVSGNTIYF | NA | TRBV7-2 | NA | TRBJ1-3 | 16